Reported below is one TCR beta chain. These data originate in a study of T cells in Graves' hyperthyroidism and ophthalmopathy. This CDR3 spans 15 amino acids. Trimming cost V 6 bases and J 12 bases, with 21 bases left between them. Amplified TCR beta CDR3 regions derived from RNA transcripts. HTBI primers drove first-round RT-PCR of the TCR CDR3. Each CDR3 protein gets one entry after TCRdb re-called the multiplex PCR reads with MiXCR. Here the sample spans fewer than 750,000 distinct CDR3 sequences, 14% to 15% being singletons. The TCR was taken from a woman in her thirties or forties with Graves' ophthalmopathy. Sequencing input: blood. The gene calls are TRBV12-3 or TRBV12-4 and TRBJ1-6, with a tentative D call TRBD1 (6 bases). CDR3: CASSDRGGRKEPLHF. The CDR3 DNA reads as TGTGCCAGCAGCGACCGGGGGGGGCGCAAAGAACCCCTCCACTTT.